The clone carrying this T cell receptor beta chain was picked up a small number of times. The antigen remains undetermined. The sample comes from a study of blood T cells in healthy people across ages. Overall study findings and caveats: Per million T cells, the diversity of TCR beta decreased roughly linearly as age advanced.

Between the trimmed V and J ends, which lost 6 bases and 5 bases, there was a span of 7 bases. From germline, CDR1 is SNHLY and CDR2 FYNNEI. This CDR3 spans 11 amino acids. Together with a sample-barcoded 5' primer, a J-beta primer mix was included in a second PCR lasting about 6 to 11 cycles. One entry per CDR3 protein results from TCRdb running MiXCR on the 5' RACE reads. This sample carries a few hundred thousand distinct CDR3 sequences, about 25% of them seen once, and the ten largest clones take about 18%. The chain combines TRBV2 with TRBJ1-1; unclear D gene. Sequences were obtained from blood. This sequence originates from a woman in her 70s in good health. CDR3 amino acids: CASRVRTEAFF. The DNA for the CDR3 is TGTGCCAGCAGGGTCAGGACTGAAGCTTTCTTT.